This T cell receptor beta chain is drawn from a study of identical twins (dated by TCRdb to between 2015 and 2016). A note on the overall study: To test whether fetal clonotypes persist, this study deep-sequenced TCR alpha and beta repertoires from monozygotic twins, from unrelated adults of various ages, and from cord blood. Replicate twin experiments were performed at different times using different library preparation protocols to rule out contamination.

Note on this clonotype: There is no known antigen for this receptor. No quality values exist for individual bases; no much larger clone is one base distant.

The research as a whole found: Compared with coincidental sharing between unrelated individuals, out-of-frame TCR alpha sequences shared between twins showed an excess of sequences with low generation probability. Because the same donors could not be followed over many years, the conclusions relied on cross-sectional statistical analysis. The excess sharing between twins in beta out-of-frame sequences was weaker because fewer shared sequences reduced the signal-to-noise ratio. Fewer insertions were carried by abundant cord blood beta clonotypes, a similar but weaker trend appeared in young adult naive repertoires, and no such trend appeared in memory repertoires. In monozygotic twins, out-of-frame TCR alpha sharing was systematically underestimated by recombination models, although the models agreed with sharing between unrelated individuals. Invariant T cells such as MAIT and iNKT could partly confound zero-insertion analyses, though diverse VJ usage argued against this for most clonotypes.

Libraries came from 5' RACE. The instrument was an Illumina HiSeq 2000. Template switching added a universal primer binding site, and the final cDNA carried a unique molecular identifier that allowed TCR cDNA molecules to be counted accurately. Specific primers in the conserved constant-segment region were used to synthesize first-strand cDNA for TCR alpha and beta chains. To control for contamination, every cDNA library was double barcoded, receiving both a SMART-Mk sample barcode and Illumina barcodes. TruSeq adapter sequences and Illumina sample barcodes were added in two successive PCR steps. TCR alpha and beta cDNA libraries were sequenced on the Illumina HiSeq platform with custom primers. In the authors' own workflow: Unique molecular identifiers were extracted from raw reads with MiGEC, and CDR3 positions were determined with MiXCR. Recombination models were inferred per individual with the repgenHMM and IGoR tools using an EM algorithm. The tcR package in R was used for shared clonotype analysis, with sharing normalized by the product of cloneset sizes. Out-of-frame nonproductive sequences were analyzed to study raw recombination free of thymic and clonal selection effects. The public reads were reprocessed in TCRdb via fastp at Q25 and MiXCR, keeping in-frame beta chains. CDR3 protein sequences are deduplicated, and each keeps its most common genes and DNA. None of the V and J calls come from the authors' own analysis; TCRdb made them. The sample data list 420,000 or so distinct CDR3 sequences, and about 18% of these were observed just once. Roughly an eighth of the sample is in the top ten clones.

All donors were healthy Caucasians. Three unrelated non-twin adults were additionally sequenced: a male aged 18 to 29, a male aged 50 to 59 and a female aged 50 to 59. Miltenyi CD45RO+ enrichment and human naive T-cell isolation kits were used to isolate memory (CD45RO+) and naive T cells from PBMC. This clonotype originated in a man between 50 and 59 years old in good health. The sequenced sample consisted of naive T cells sorted from blood. The cell subset or site label on this specimen signifies: cells isolated with a human naive T-cell isolation kit.

Here is the DNA: TGTGCCAGCAGTTCCGCCGGGGGGGGCCGGGCTGGCACTGAAGCTTTCTTT. Its translation reads: CASSSAGGGRAGTEAFF. The V and J segments used are TRBV7-9 and TRBJ1-1; TRBD1 is a possible D gene, resting on 6 matching bases. A distance of 24 bases separates the germline ends of V and J, which lose 6 bases and 4 bases respectively. According to the germline V gene (reference sequence), CDR1 reads SEHNR and CDR2 reads FQNEAQ. From cysteine to phenylalanine, the CDR3 is 17 amino acids long. Only the CDR3 region is kept as DNA, spanning 51 bases read in frame from base 1.